This entry describes one T cell receptor (beta chain). The specificity of this receptor is unknown. No much larger clone is present one base from it, and per-base qualities are unavailable. To be selected, patients needed enough residual fresh-frozen tumor tissue and more than two years of available survival data. Although molecular status otherwise differed among the glioblastoma patients, no patient had an isocitrate dehydrogenase mutation. PBMC were collected before vaccination, two weeks after the third vaccination, and at tumor progression when it occurred. The Qiagen DNeasy Blood extraction Kit was used for extraction of genomic DNA. The immunoSEQ assay amplified TCRB CDR3 regions from approximately 2 micrograms of genomic DNA, or from all available DNA when less than that amount was available. The multiplex PCR employed 60 forward primers targeting TCR V beta segments and 13 reverse primers targeting J beta segments. To estimate reads per starting template, synthetic control templates were spiked into each sample at limiting dilution. Reads of 87 bp were generated by sequencing on the Illumina HiSeq System. The published analysis was carried out like this. PCR and sequencing errors were removed by a nearest neighbor algorithm that merged closely related sequences. TCR overlap was defined as the percentage of unique tumor TCR beta sequences that were also present in the same patient's peripheral blood. TCRdb re-hosts the immuneACCESS table, in-frame sequences only. Its copies lack some clones; in the studies checked, an unresolved V gene accounts for under half of them, and the cause for the rest is not known. Clone size and V and J calls were adopted from that table, with D and trimming inferred from the DNA. Present in this sample are approximately 82,000 clones, roughly 89% of which were seen just once. 3.2% of the sample belongs to the ten largest clones.

The CDR3 covers 16 residues, taking in both the cysteine and the phenylalanine. Only the CDR3 region is kept as DNA, spanning 48 bases read in frame from base 1. The junction carries 15 bases between V and J, which are trimmed by 2 bases and 2 bases respectively. Based on the germline V gene, the CDR1 and CDR2 sequences are SGHNT and YENEEA. The source of the sample is a study of glioma-infiltrating T cells after dendritic cell vaccination listed by TCRdb under 2016. Background on the whole study: A cohort of 15 glioblastoma patients from Phase I and II dendritic cell vaccination trials was included, of whom 9 were newly diagnosed and 6 had recurrent disease. Autologous tumor lysate-pulsed dendritic cell vaccination was administered to the patients between about 2003 and 2013. The vaccine consisted of monocyte-derived dendritic cells cultured less than 9 days with IL-4 and GM-CSF, then pulsed overnight with autologous tumor lysate. Patients received three intradermal dendritic cell vaccine injections at biweekly intervals in the arm below the axilla. In glioblastoma patients vaccinated with dendritic cells, deep sequencing of TCR beta CDR3 regions served to measure the amount of tumor-infiltrating lymphocytes and to compare repertoires between tumor and blood. Survival after dendritic cell vaccination was correlated with TCR sequencing metrics such as TIL content and the overlap between tumor and blood repertoires.

Summary of the overall study and its limitations: The TCR overlap response model with three groups was called speculative and said to need prospective validation. Higher estimated pretreatment TIL content predicted longer time to progression and overall survival after dendritic cell vaccination. TCR clonality showed no direct relationship with survival, which suggests that a diverse polyclonal response may matter. The cohort was small and heterogeneous, and full blood and tumor sets were available for few patients, with initial-recurrent tumor pairs available for even fewer patients.

Specimen: blood, collected before dendritic cell vaccination. The chain couples TRBV11-3 to TRBJ1-1, with TRBD1 as a weak D call on 5 bases. This clonotype was sampled from a human donor with glioblastoma. The CDR3 here reads CASSLPYTQGNTEAFF. The nucleotides read TGTGCCAGCAGCTTACCCTACACTCAGGGAAACACTGAAGCTTTCTTT.